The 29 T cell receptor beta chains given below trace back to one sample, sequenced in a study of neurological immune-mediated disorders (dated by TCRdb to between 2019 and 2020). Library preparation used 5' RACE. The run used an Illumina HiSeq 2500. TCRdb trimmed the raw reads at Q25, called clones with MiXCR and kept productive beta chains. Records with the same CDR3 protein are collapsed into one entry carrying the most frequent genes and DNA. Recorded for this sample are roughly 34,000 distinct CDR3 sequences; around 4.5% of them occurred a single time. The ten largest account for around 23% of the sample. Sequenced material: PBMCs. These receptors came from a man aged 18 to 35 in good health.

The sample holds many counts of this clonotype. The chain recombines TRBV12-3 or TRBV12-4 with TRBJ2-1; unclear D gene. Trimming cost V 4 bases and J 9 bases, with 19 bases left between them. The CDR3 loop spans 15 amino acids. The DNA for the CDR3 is TGTGCCAGCAGTTGGACGCCTGGGCCCCTGGGTGAGCAGTTCTTC. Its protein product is CASSWTPGPLGEQFF.

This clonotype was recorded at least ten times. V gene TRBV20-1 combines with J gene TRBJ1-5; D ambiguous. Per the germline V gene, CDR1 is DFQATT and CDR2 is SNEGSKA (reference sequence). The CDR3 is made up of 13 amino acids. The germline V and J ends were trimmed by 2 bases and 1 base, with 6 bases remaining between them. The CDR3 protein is CSARRESNQPQHF. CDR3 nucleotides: TGCAGTGCTAGAAGGGAGAGCAATCAGCCCCAGCATTTT.

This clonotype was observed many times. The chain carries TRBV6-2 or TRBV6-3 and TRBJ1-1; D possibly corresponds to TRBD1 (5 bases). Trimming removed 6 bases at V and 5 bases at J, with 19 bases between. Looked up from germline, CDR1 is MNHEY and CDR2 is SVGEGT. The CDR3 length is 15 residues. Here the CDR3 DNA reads TGTGCCAGCAGAGAAGCACGGGATGGGGGGACTGAAGCTTTCTTT. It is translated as CASREARDGGTEAFF.

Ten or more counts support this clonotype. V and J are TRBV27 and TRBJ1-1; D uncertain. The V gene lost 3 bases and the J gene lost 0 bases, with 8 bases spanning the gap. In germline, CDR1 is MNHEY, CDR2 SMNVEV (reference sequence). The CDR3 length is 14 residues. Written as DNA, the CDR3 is TGTGCCAGCAGTTTCGGAGCGGTGAACACTGAAGCTTTCTTT. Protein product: CASSFGAVNTEAFF.

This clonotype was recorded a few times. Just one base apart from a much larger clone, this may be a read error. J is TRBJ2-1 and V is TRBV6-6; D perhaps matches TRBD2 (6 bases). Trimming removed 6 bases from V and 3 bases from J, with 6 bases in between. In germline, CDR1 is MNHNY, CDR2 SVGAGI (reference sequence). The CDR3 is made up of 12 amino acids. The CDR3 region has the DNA TGTGCCAGCAGGGGGGGCTACAATGAGCAGTTCTTC. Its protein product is CASRGGYNEQFF.

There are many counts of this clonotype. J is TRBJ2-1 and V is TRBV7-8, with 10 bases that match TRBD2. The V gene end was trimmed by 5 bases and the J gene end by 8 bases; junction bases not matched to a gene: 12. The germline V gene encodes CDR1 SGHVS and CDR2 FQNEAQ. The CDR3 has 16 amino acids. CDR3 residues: CASSPGGLAGADEQFF. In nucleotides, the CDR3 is TGTGCCAGCAGCCCAGGGGGGCTAGCGGGGGCGGATGAGCAGTTCTTC.

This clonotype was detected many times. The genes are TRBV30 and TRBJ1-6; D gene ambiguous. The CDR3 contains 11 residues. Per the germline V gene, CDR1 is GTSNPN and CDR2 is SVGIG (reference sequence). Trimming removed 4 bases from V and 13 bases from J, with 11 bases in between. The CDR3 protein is CAWMSGSPLHF. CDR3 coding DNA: TGTGCCTGGATGAGTGGATCTCCCCTCCACTTT.

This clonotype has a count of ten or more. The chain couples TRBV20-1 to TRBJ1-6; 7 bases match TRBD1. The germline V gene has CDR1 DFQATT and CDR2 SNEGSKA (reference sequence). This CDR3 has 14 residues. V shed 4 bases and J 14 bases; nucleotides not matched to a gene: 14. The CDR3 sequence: CSATLGTDSSALHF. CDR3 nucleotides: TGCAGTGCTACCCTCGGGACAGACTCCTCGGCCCTCCACTTT.

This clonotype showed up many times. The CDR3 DNA follows: TGCAGTGCTCGTACCGGGGCCGTCTATGGCTACACCTTC. Translation: CSARTGAVYGYTF. The genes are TRBV20-1 and TRBJ1-2, with D maybe TRBD1 (5 bases). V was trimmed by 5 bases and J by 4 bases, leaving 14 bases between them. The CDR3 runs to 13 residues. CDR1 and CDR2 (germline): DFQATT, SNEGSKA (reference sequence).

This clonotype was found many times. The CDR3 sequence: CASSPAGNRKQVEAFF. CDR3 bases: TGTGCCAGCAGCCCCGCGGGAAACAGAAAACAGGTTGAAGCTTTCTTT. The chain combines TRBV7-9 with TRBJ1-1, with D possibly TRBD1 on 5 matching bases. Trimming pared 5 bases from V and 7 bases from J, leaving 23 bases between. The CDR3 length is 16 residues. Germline assignment: CDR1 SEHNR and CDR2 FQNEAQ (reference sequence).

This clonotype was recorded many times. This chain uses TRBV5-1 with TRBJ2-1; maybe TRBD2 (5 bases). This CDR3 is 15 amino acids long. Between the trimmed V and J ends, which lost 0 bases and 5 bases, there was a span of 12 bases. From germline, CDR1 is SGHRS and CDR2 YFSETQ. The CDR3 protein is CASSLAPGYNNEQFF. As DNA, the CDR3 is TGCGCCAGCAGCTTGGCCCCGGGGTATAACAATGAGCAGTTCTTC.

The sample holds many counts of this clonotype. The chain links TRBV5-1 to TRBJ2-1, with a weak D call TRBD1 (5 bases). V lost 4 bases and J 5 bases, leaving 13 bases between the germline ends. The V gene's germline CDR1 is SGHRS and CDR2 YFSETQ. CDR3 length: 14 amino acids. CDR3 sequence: CASSLRQLDNEQFF. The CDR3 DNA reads TGCGCCAGCAGCCTACGACAGCTCGACAATGAGCAGTTCTTC.

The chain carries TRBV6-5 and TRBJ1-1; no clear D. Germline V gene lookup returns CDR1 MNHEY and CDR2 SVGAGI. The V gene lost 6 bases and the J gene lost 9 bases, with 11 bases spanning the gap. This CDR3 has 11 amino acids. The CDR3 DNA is TGTGCCAGCAGGTTTCATGGTAAAGCTTTCTTT. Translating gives CASRFHGKAFF.

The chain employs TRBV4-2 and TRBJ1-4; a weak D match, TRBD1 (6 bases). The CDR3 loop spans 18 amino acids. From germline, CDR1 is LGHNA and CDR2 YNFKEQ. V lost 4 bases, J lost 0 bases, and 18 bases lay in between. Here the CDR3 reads CASSLLLGGGPTNEKLFF. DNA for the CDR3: TGTGCCAGCAGCCTCCTACTTGGGGGGGGCCCAACTAATGAAAAACTGTTTTTT.

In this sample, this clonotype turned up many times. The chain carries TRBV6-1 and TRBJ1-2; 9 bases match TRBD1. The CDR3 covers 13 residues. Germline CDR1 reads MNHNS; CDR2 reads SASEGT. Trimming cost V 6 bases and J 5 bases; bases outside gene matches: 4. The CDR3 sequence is CASRTQGAYGYTF. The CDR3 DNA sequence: TGTGCCAGCAGGACACAGGGGGCTTATGGCTACACCTTC.

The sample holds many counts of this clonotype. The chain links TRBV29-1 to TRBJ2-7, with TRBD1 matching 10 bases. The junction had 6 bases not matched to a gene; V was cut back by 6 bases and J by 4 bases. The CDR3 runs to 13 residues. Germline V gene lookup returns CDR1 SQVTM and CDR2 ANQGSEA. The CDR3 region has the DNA TGCAGCGTGGGGGGGGACAGGGGTTACGAGCAGTACTTC. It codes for CSVGGDRGYEQYF.

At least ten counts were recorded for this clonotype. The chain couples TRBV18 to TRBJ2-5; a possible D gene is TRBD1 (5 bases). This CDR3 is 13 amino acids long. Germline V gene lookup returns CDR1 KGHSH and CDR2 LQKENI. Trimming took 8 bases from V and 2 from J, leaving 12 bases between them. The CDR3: CASAGLPQETQYF. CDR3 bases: TGTGCCAGCGCAGGGCTCCCGCAAGAGACCCAGTACTTC.

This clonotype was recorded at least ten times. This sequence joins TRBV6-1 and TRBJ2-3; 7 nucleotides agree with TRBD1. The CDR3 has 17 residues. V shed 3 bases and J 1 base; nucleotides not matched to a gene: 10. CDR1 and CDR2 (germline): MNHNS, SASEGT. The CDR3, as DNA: TGTGCCAGCAGTGAGGTGACAGGGTTTCACCGCACAGATACGCAGTATTTT. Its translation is CASSEVTGFHRTDTQYF.

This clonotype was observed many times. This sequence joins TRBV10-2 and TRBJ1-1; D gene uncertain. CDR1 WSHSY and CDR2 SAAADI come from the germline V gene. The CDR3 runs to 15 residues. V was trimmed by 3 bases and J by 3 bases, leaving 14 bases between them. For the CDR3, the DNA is TGCGCCAGCAGTGATGAACCTGGAGGGTACACTGAAGCTTTCTTT. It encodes CASSDEPGGYTEAFF.

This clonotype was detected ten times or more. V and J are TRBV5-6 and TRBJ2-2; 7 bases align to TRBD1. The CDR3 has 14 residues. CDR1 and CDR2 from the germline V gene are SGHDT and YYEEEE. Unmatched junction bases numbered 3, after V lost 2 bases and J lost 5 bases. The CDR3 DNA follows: TGTGCCAGCAGCTTAATGACAGGGACCGGGGAGCTGTTTTTT. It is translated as CASSLMTGTGELFF.

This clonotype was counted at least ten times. The DNA of the CDR3 is TGCGCCAGCAGCTTGGGAGGGGTGAACACTGAAGCTTTCTTT. This codes for CASSLGGVNTEAFF. The chain links TRBV5-1 to TRBJ1-1; possibly TRBD1 for D (5 bases). Trimming shortened V by 0 bases and J by 0 bases, and 6 bases separated the two germline ends. Germline values: CDR1 SGHRS, CDR2 YFSETQ. This CDR3 contains 14 residues.

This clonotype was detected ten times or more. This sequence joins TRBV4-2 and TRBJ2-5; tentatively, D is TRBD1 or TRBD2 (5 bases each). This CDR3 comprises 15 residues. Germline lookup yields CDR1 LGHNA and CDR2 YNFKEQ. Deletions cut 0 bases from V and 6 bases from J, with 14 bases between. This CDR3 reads CASSQDMGVVKTQYF. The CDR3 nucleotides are TGTGCCAGCAGCCAAGATATGGGGGTGGTAAAGACCCAGTACTTC.

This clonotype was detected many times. In DNA, the CDR3 is TGCAGCGTTACAGGGGGCGCGTACGAGCAGTACTTC. Protein sequence: CSVTGGAYEQYF. The chain links TRBV29-1 to TRBJ2-7; 9 nucleotides line up with TRBD1. CDR3 length: 12 residues. J was trimmed by 4 bases and V by 5 bases; bases with no gene match: 3. The germline V gene has CDR1 SQVTM and CDR2 ANQGSEA.

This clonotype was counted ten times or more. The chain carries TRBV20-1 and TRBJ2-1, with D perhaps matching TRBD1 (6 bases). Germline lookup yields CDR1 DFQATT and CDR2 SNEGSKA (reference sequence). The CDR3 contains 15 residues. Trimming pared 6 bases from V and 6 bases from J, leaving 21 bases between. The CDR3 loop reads CSAVGIQGFPNEQFF. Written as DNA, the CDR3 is TGCAGTGCCGTGGGGATACAGGGATTCCCCAATGAGCAGTTCTTC.

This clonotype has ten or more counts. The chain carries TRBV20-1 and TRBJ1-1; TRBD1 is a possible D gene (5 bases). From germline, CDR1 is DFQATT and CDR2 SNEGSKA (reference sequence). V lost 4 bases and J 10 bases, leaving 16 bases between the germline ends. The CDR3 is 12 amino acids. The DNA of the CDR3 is TGCAGTGCTACGCAACCCCAGGGTGGAGCTTTCTTT. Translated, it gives CSATQPQGGAFF.

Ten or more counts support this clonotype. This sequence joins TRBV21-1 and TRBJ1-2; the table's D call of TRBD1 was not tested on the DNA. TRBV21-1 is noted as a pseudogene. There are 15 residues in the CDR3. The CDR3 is CASSPRDSLVYGYTF. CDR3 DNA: TGTGCCAGCAGCCCCCGGGACAGCCTAGTCTATGGCTACACCTTC.

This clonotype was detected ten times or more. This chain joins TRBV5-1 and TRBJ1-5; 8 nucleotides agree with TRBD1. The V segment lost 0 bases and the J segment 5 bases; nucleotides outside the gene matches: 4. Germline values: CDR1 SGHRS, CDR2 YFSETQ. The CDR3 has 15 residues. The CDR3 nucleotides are TGCGCCAGCAGCTTGGACGACAGGGGCGATCAGCCCCAGCATTTT. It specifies CASSLDDRGDQPQHF.

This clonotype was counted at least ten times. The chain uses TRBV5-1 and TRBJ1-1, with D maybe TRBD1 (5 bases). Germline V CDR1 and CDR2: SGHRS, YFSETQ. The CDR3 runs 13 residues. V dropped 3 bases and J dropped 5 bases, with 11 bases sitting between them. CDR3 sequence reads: CASSWGPETEAFF. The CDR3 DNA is TGCGCCAGCAGCTGGGGACCCGAAACTGAAGCTTTCTTT.

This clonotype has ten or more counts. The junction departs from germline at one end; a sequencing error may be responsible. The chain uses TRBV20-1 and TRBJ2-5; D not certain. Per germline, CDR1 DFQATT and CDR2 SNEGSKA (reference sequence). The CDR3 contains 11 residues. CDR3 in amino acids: CSARAWETQYF. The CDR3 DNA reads TGCAGTGCAAGAGCGTGGGAGACCCAGTACTTC.